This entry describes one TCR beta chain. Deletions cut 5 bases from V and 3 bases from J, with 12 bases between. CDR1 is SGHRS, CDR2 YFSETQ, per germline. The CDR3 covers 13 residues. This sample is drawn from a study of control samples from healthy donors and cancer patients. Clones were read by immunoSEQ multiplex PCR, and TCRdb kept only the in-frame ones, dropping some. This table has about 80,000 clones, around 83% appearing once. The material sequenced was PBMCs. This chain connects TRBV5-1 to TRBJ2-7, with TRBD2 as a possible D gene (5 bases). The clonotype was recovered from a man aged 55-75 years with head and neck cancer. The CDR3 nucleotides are TGCGCCAGCAGGGACCCTCGGGGCTACGAGCAGTACTTC. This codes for CASRDPRGYEQYF.